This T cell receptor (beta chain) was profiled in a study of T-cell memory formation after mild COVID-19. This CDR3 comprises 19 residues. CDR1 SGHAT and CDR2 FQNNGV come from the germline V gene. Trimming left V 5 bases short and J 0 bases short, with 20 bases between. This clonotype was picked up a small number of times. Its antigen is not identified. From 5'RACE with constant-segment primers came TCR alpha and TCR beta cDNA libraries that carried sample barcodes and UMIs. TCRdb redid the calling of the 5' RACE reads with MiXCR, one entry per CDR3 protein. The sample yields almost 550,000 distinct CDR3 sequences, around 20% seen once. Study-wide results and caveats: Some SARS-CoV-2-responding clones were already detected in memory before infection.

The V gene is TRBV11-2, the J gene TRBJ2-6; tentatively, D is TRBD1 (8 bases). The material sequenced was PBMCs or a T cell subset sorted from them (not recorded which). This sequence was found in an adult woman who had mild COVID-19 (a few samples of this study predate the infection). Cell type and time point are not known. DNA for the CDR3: TGTGCCAGCAGCCCAATGGGAGGGACAGGCTTCTCTGGGGCCAACGTCCTGACTTTC. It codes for CASSPMGGTGFSGANVLTF. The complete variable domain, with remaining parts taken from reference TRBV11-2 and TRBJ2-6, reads EAGVAQSPRYKIIEKRQSVAFWCNPISGHATLYWYQQILGQGPKLLIQFQNNGVVDDSQLPKDRFSAERLKGVDSTLKIQPAKLEDSAVYLCASSPMGGTGFSGANVLTFGAGSRLTVL.